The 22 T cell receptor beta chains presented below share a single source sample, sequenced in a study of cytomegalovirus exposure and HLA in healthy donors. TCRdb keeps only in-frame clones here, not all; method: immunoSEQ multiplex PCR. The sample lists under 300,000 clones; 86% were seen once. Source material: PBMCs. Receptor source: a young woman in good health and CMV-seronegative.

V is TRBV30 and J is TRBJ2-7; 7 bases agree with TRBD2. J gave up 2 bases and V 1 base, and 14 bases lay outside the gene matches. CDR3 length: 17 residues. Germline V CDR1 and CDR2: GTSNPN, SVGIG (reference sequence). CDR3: CAWSGEGRRERAYEQYF. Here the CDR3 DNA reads TGTGCCTGGAGTGGGGAGGGAAGGCGGGAGAGGGCCTACGAGCAGTACTTC.

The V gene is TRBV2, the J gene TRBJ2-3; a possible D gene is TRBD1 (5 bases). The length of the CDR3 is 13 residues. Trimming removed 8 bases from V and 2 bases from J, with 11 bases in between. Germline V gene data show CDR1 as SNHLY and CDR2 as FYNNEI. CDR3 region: CASGQDNTDTQYF. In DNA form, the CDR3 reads TGTGCCAGCGGGCAGGACAACACAGATACGCAGTATTTT.

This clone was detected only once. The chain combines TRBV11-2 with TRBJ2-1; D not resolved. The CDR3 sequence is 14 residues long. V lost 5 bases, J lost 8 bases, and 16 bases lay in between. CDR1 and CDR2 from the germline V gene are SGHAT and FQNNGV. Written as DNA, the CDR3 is TGTGCCAGCAGCCCCGACTCGTTGTCCGATGAGCAGTTCTTC. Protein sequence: CASSPDSLSDEQFF. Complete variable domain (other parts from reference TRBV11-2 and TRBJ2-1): EAGVAQSPRYKIIEKRQSVAFWCNPISGHATLYWYQQILGQGPKLLIQFQNNGVVDDSQLPKDRFSAERLKGVDSTLKIQPAKLEDSAVYLCASSPDSLSDEQFFGPGTRLTVL.

The CDR3 sequence is CASSLVLAGVTDTQYF. CDR3 DNA sequence: TGTGCCAGCAGCTTGGTTCTAGCGGGAGTCACAGATACGCAGTATTTT. The chain combines TRBV5-4 with TRBJ2-3, with 10 bases matching TRBD2. V was clipped by 0 bases and J by 2 bases; unmatched bases: 3. CDR1 is SGHNT and CDR2 is YYREEE in the germline V gene (reference sequence). CDR3 length: 16 amino acids.

DNA for the CDR3: TGTGCCAGCAGCGTAGATATTGAAGCTTTCTTT. This codes for CASSVDIEAFF. The chain combines TRBV9 with TRBJ1-1; D is uncertain. Germline V gene data show CDR1 as SGDLS and CDR2 as YYNGEE. Deletions cut 0 bases from V and 7 bases from J, with 4 bases between. This CDR3 region has 11 residues. The variable domain in full, completed from reference TRBV9 and TRBJ1-1, reads DSGVTQTPKHLITATGQRVTLRCSPRSGDLSVYWYQQSLDQGLQFLIQYYNGEERAKGNILERFSAQQFPDLHSELNLSSLELGDSALYFCASSVDIEAFFGQGTRLTVV.

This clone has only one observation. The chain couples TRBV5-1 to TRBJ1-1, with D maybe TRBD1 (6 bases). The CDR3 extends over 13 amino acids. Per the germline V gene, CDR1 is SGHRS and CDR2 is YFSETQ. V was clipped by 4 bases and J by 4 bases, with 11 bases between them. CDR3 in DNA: TGCGCCAGCAGCCAGGGGACCTTCACTGAAGCTTTCTTT. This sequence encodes CASSQGTFTEAFF.

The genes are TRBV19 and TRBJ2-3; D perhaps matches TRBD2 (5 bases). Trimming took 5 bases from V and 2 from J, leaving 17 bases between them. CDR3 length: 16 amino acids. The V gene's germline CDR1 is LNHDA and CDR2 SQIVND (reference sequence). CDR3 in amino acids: CASSPGRGRLTDTQYF. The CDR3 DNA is TGTGCCAGTAGTCCTGGTAGAGGGAGACTCACAGATACGCAGTATTTT.

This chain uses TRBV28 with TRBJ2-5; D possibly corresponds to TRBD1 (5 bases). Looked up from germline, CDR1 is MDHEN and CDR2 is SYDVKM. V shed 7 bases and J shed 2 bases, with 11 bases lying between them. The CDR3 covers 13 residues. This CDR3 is CASKAQAQETQYF. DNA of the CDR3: TGTGCCAGCAAGGCACAGGCACAAGAGACCCAGTACTTC.

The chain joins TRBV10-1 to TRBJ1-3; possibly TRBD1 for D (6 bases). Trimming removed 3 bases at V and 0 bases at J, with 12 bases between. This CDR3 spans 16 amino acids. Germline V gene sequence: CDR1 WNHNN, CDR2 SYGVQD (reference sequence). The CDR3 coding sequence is TGCGCCAGCAGTGAAGGCGGACAGAGCTCTGGAAACACCATATATTTT. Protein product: CASSEGGQSSGNTIYF.

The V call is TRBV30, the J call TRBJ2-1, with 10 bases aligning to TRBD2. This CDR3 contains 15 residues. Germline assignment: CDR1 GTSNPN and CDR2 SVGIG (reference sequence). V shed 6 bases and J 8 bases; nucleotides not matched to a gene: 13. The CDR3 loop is CACSALSGRAYEQFF. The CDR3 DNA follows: TGTGCCTGTTCTGCCCTAAGCGGGAGGGCCTATGAGCAGTTCTTC.

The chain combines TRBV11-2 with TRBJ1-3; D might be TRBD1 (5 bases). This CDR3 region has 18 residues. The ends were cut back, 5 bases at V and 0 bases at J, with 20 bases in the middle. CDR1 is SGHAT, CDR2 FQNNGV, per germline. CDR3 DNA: TGTGCCAGCAGCCCTCCCGGAATTGACAGCAACTCTGGAAACACCATATATTTT. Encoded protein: CASSPPGIDSNSGNTIYF.

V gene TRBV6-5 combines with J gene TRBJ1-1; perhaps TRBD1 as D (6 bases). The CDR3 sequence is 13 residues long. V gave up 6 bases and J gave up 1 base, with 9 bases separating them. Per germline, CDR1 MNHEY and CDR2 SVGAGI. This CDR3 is CASRTGENTEAFF. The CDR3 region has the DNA TGTGCCAGCAGGACAGGCGAGAACACTGAAGCTTTCTTT.

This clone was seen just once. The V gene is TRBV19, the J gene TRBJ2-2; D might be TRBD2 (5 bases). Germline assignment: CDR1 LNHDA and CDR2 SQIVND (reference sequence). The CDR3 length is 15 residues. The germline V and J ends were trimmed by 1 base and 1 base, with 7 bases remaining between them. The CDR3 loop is CASSIGGLNTGELFF. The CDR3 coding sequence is TGTGCCAGTAGTATAGGAGGGCTGAACACCGGGGAGCTGTTTTTT.

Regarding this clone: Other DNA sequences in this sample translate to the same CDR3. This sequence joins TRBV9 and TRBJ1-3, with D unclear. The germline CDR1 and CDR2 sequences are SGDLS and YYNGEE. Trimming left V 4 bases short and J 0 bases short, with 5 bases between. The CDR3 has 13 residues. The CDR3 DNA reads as TGTGCCAGCAGCCCCAGCTCTGGAAACACCATATATTTT. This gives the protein CASSPSSGNTIYF.

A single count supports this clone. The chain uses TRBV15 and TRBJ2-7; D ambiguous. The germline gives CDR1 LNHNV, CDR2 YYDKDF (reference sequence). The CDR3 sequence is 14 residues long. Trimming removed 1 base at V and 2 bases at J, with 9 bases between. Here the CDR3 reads CATSRAGGTYEQYF. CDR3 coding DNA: TGTGCCACCAGCAGAGCCGGCGGAACCTACGAGCAGTACTTC. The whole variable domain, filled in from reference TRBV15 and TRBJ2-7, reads DAMVIQNPRYQVTQFGKPVTLSCSQTLNHNVMYWYQQKSSQAPKLLFHYYDKDFNNEADTPDNFQSRRPNTSFCFLDIRSPGLGDTAMYLCATSRAGGTYEQYFGPGTRLTVT.

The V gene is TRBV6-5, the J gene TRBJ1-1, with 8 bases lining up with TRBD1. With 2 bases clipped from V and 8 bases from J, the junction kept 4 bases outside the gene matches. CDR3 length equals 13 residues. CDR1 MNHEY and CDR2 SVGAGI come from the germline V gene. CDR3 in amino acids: CASSYGQGLEAFF. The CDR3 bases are TGTGCCAGCAGTTACGGACAGGGCCTAGAAGCTTTCTTT.

The CDR3, as DNA: TGTGCCACCAGCAGAGATGGAACAGGGGGCACAGATACGCAGTATTTT. Its translation: CATSRDGTGGTDTQYF. The rearrangement links TRBV15 to TRBJ2-3, with 7 bases fitting TRBD1. Germline V lookup: CDR1 LNHNV, CDR2 YYDKDF (reference sequence). Trimming took 0 bases from V and 1 from J; bases not matched to a gene: 4. The CDR3 contains 16 residues.

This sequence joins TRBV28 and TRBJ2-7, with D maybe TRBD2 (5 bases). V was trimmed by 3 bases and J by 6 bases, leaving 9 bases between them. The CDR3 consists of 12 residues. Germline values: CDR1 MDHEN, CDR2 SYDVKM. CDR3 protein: CASSLRAREQYF. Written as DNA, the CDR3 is TGTGCCAGCAGTTTGAGGGCTCGCGAGCAGTACTTC.

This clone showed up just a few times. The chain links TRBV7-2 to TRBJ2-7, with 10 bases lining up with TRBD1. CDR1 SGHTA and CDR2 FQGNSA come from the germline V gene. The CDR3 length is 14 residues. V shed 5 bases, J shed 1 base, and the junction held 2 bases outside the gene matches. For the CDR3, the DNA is TGTGCCAGCAGCGAGGACAGGGGGTCCTACGAGCAGTACTTC. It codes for CASSEDRGSYEQYF. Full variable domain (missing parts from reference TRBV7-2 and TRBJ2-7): GAGVSQSPSNKVTEKGKDVELRCDPISGHTALYWYRQSLGQGLEFLIYFQGNSAPDKSGLPSDRFSAERTGGSVSTLTIQRTQQEDSAVYLCASSEDRGSYEQYFGPGTRLTVT.

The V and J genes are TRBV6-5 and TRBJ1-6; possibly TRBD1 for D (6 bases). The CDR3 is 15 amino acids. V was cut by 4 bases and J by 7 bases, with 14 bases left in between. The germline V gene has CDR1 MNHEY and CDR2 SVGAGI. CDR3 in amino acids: CASSFNRVGNSPLHF. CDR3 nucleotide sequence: TGTGCCAGCAGTTTTAACAGGGTTGGCAATTCACCCCTCCACTTT.

The CDR3 here is CASSLLTDNQPQHF. CDR3 DNA: TGTGCCAGCAGCTTGCTTACAGACAATCAGCCCCAGCATTTT. The genes are TRBV5-6 and TRBJ1-5; D remains ambiguous. CDR3 length equals 14 residues. The V end lost 1 base, the J end lost 3 bases, and 8 bases lay between the germline ends. Per germline, CDR1 SGHDT and CDR2 YYEEEE.

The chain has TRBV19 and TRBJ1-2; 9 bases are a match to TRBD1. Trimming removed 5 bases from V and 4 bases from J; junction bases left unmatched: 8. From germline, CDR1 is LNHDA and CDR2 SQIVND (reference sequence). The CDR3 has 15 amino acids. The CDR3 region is CASSWDRALGYGYTF. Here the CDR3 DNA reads TGTGCCAGTAGTTGGGACAGGGCCTTGGGCTATGGCTACACCTTC. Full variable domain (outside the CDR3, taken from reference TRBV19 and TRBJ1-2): DGGITQSPKYLFRKEGQNVTLSCEQNLNHDAMYWYRQDPGQGLRLIYYSQIVNDFQKGDIAEGYSVSREKKESFPLTVTSAQKNPTAFYLCASSWDRALGYGYTFGSGTRLTVV.